This T cell receptor beta chain was captured in a study of T cell responses to AZD1222 COVID-19 vaccine listed by TCRdb under 2021. As for the study more broadly: A total of 240 or so trial participants underwent TCR sequencing, of whom 200 to 220 had received two doses of AZD1222 and around 25 had received two doses of the MenACWY control vaccine. Trial participants were enrolled by age into 18-55, 56-69 and 70-plus year subgroups, with about 150, 28 and 57 TCR-sequenced participants respectively.

The CDR3 regions of human TCRbeta chains were analyzed by immunosequencing. From the authors' description of their analysis: TCRs in the repertoires were matched against a reference library of SARS-CoV-2-specific TCRs that had been generated with the MIRA antigen-specificity platform. Breadth was defined as the fraction of unique TCRs that were SARS-CoV-2-associated, and depth was defined as the fraction of total T cells that were SARS-CoV-2-associated. Using the MIRA data, every spike-specific TCR was mapped to the spike region that the TCR reacted to and assigned to either a CD4 or a CD8 class. Log10-transformed breadth and depth values were compared by one-way ANOVA with Sidak's multiple comparisons tests. Imported from immuneACCESS, the table was reduced by TCRdb to in-frame sequences with V and J called. These copies leave out some clones; in studies compared against another copy, an unresolved V gene accounts for under half, and the cause of the remainder is not known. The V and J calls and clone size were taken over from that table, and D and trimming were inferred from the DNA. Recorded for this sample are roughly 120,000 clones; more than 70% of them occurred a single time. The top ten clones comprise roughly 18% of the sample.

About this clone itself: This receptor's antigen is unknown. No base quality values were provided; no much bigger clone lies one nucleotide off.

Measured from the cysteine to the phenylalanine, the CDR3 is 15 residues long. Only CDR3 DNA is held: 45 bases, read in frame from base 1. Relative to germline, V is missing 4 bases and J is missing 6 bases, with 6 bases of the junction outside any gene match. The germline V gene (reference sequence) specifies SGHNT as CDR1 and YYREEE as CDR2. Study-wide conclusions, independent of this receptor: Nearly half of unique spike-specific TCRs reportedly recognized epitopes outside regions mutated in the B.1.351 and B.1.1.7 variants. The vaccine-associated CD4 TCRs covered the entire spike protein, and the dominant responses fell in regions 160-218 and 743-854. The 56-69-year group was small, and its depth increase did not reach significance, likely because of low power. Because no day 14 peak-response samples were available, repertoires were characterized only after the peak T cell response. Participants were mostly white British and included more females than males, and it was suggested by the authors that clonal diversity may have been underestimated. After two AZD1222 doses, both the breadth and the depth of spike-specific TCRs were significantly higher than at day 0 and than in MenACWY recipients. Only 5 to 7 AZD1222 recipients were SARS-CoV-2 seropositive at baseline, limiting conclusions about previously exposed vaccinees.

Taken with the paper, the label for time point translates to: about 28 days (+/-7) after the second vaccine dose. AZD1222 recipients whose second dose came at about 4 weeks and those whose second dose came at about 12 weeks were combined into one group, since spike-specific TCR depth and breadth did not differ between the two schedules. Samples from vaccinated people were obtained from the UK trials COV001 and COV002, which included a single-blind randomized controlled phase 2/3 trial of AZD1222 (ChAdOx1 nCoV-19) in healthy adults. For TCRbeta chain sequencing, PBMC samples from trial participants were taken at day 0 and at day 28 after the second dose.

The sequenced sample was peripheral blood, obtained 28 days after the second AZD1222 dose. This receptor was identified in an adult who received the AZD1222 COVID-19 vaccine. The chain was built from TRBV5-4 and TRBJ2-2; TRBD1 agrees with 10 junctional bases. CDR3 protein: CASSQTGGVAGELFF. In nucleotide form, the sequence is TGTGCCAGCAGCCAGACAGGGGGCGTCGCCGGGGAGCTGTTTTTT.